This T cell receptor beta chain was sequenced for a study of shared clonotypes between healthy human individuals. Study at large: The plates for each donor numbered three CD4 naive, three CD4 memory, two CD8 naive and one CD8 memory.

Donors comprised healthy HIV-negative adults lacking recent acute infections or vaccinations. To make CD8 memory, CD45RO+ cells were put together with CCR7-negative CD45RA+ TemRA cells. Germline V gene data show CDR1 as MNHEY and CDR2 as SMNVEV (reference sequence). The V end lost 5 bases, the J end lost 0 bases, and 5 bases lay between the germline ends. This CDR3 contains 14 residues. The assay ran at deep level. TCRdb's table, derived via immunoSEQ multiplex PCR, lists solely in-frame clones and lacks some. The sample includes approximately 350,000 clones, about 96% of them seen just once. The chain carries TRBV27 and TRBJ2-6; D remains unclear. This TCR derives from a man aged 25 to 40 in good health. Material: memory CD8+ T cells sorted from blood. Subset specified: CD45RO+ cells pooled with CCR7-negative TemRA cells. The CDR3 nucleotides read TGTGCCAGCAGTCAATCCTCTGGGGCCAACGTCCTGACTTTC. The encoded protein is CASSQSSGANVLTF.